This TCR beta chain emerged from a study of T cells in Graves' hyperthyroidism and ophthalmopathy. Whole-study results and caveats: Most clonotypes expanded in thyroid above 0.001 were likewise present in blood.

CDR3 length: 13 residues. Germline V gene sequence: CDR1 MNHEY, CDR2 SMNVEV (reference sequence). Trimming took off 4 bases at V and 4 bases at J, with 11 bases between the two ends. Remarks on this clonotype: Its antigen remains unidentified.

Amplification yielded TCR beta CDR3 regions, with RNA transcripts as the source. The TCR CDR3 first-round RT-PCR relied on the HTBI primer set. In TCRdb, the multiplex PCR reads were re-called with MiXCR into one record per CDR3 protein. The table includes hundreds of thousands of distinct CDR3 sequences, roughly a sixth detected once. The V gene is TRBV27, the J gene TRBJ2-7; possible D gene TRBD1, 5 bases. This sequence originates from a woman aged 18-29 years with Graves' hyperthyroidism. Sample: blood. CDR3 region: CASSSRQSYEQYF. The CDR3, as DNA: TGTGCCAGCAGTTCAAGACAGAGTTACGAGCAGTACTTC.